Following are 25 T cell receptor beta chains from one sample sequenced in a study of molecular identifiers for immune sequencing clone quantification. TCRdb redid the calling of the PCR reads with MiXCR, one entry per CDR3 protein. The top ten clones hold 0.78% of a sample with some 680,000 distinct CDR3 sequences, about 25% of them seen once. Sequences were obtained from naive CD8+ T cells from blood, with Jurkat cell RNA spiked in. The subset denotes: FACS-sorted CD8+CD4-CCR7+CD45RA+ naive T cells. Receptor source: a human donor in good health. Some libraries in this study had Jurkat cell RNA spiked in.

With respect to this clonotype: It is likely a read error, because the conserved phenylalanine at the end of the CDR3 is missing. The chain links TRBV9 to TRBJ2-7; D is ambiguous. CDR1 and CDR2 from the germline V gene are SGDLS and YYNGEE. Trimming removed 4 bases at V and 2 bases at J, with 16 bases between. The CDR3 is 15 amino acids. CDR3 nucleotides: TGTGCCAGCAGCCCCTCGGCCTCGGCAACCTACGAGCAGTACTAC. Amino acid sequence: CASSPSASATYEQYY.

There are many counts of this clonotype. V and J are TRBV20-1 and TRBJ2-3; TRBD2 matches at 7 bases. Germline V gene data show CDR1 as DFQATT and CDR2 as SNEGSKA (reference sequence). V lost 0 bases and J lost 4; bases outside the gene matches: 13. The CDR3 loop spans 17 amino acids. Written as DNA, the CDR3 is TGCAGTGCTAGAGATAGTGGACTAGGAGTTGTATCAGATACGCAGTATTTT. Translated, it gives CSARDSGLGVVSDTQYF.

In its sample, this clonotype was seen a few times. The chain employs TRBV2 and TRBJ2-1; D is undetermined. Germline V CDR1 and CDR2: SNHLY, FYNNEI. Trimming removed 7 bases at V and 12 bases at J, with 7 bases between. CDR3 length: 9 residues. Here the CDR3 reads CASIPSQFF. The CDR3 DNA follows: TGTGCCAGCATCCCCTCGCAGTTCTTC.

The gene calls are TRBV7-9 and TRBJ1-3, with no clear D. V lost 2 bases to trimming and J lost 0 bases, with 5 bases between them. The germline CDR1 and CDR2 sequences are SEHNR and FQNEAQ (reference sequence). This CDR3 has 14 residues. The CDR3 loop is CASSLTSSGNTIYF. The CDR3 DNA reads TGTGCCAGCAGCTTAACAAGCTCTGGAAACACCATATATTTT. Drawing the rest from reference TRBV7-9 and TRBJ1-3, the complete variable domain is DTGVSQNPRHKITKRGQNVTFRCDPISEHNRLYWYRQTLGQGPEFLTYFQNEAQLEKSRLLSDRFSAERPKGSFSTLEIQRTEQGDSAMYLCASSLTSSGNTIYFGEGSWLTVV.

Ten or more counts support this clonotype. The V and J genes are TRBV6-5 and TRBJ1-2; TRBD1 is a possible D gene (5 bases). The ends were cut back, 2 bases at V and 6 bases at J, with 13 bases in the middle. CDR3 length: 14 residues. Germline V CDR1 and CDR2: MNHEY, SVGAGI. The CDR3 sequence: CASSYGAGQNGYTF. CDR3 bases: TGTGCCAGCAGTTACGGAGCAGGGCAGAATGGCTACACCTTC.

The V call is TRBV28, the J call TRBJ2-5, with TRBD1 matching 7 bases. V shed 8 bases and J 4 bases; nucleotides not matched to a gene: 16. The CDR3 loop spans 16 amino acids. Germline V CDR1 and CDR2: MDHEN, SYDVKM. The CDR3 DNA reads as TGTGCCAGCGCAGGCCAGGTACAGGGGCGAGGAGAGACCCAGTACTTC. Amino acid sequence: CASAGQVQGRGETQYF.

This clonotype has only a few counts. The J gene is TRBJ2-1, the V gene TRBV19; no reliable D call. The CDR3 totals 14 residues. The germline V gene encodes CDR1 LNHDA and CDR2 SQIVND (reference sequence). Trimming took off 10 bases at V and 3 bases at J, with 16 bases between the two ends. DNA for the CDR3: TGTGCCACCTCACCGGTCGGCCGCTACAATGAGCAGTTCTTC. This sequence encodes CATSPVGRYNEQFF.

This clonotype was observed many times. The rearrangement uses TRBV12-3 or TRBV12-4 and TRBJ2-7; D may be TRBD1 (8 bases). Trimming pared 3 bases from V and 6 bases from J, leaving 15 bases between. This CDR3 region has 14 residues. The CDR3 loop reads CASSFTGGGGEQYF. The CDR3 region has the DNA TGTGCCAGCAGTTTCACAGGGGGGGGAGGCGAGCAGTACTTC.

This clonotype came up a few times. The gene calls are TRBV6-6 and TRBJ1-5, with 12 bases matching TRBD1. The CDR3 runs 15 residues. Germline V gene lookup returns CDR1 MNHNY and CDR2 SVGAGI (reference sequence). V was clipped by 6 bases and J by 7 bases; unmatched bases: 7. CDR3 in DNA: TGTGCCAGCAGGGCCGGGACAGGGGGCATCCAGCCCCAGCATTTT. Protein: CASRAGTGGIQPQHF.

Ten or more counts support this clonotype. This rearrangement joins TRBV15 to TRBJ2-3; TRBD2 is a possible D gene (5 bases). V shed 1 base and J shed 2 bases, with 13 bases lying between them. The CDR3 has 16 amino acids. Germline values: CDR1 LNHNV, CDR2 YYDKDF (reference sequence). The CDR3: CATSRGYGKDTDTQYF. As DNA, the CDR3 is TGTGCCACCAGCAGAGGATACGGGAAAGACACAGATACGCAGTATTTT.

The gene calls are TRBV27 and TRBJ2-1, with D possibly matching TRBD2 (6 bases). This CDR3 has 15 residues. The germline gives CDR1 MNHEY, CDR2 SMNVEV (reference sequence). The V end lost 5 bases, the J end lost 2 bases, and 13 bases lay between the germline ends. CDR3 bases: TGTGCCAGCAGTCAGTTACCGGGAGCCTACAATGAGCAGTTCTTC. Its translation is CASSQLPGAYNEQFF.

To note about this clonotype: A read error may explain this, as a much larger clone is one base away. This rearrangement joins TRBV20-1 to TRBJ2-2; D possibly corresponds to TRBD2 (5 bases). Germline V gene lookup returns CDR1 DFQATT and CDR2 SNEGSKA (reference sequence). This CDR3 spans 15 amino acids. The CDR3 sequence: CSARDGRANTGEPFF. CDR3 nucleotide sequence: TGCAGTGCTAGAGACGGACGGGCGAACACCGGGGAGCCGTTTTTT.

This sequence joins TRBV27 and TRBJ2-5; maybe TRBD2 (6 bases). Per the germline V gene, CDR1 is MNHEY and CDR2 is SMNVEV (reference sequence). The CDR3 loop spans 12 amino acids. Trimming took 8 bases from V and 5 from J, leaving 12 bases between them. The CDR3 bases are TGTGCCAGCGGACCGAGCGGGGAGACCCAGTACTTC. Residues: CASGPSGETQYF.

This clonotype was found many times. CDR3 bases: TGTGCCAGCAGCCCAGTCCATGGCGGGGCCTACAATGAGCAGTTCTTC. The encoded protein is CASSPVHGGAYNEQFF. The V call is TRBV7-2, the J call TRBJ2-1, with D possibly matching TRBD2 (6 bases). Looked up from germline, CDR1 is SGHTA and CDR2 is FQGNSA. Between the trimmed V and J ends, which lost 5 bases and 2 bases, there was a span of 16 bases. The CDR3 sequence is 16 residues long. Complete variable domain (other parts from reference TRBV7-2 and TRBJ2-1): GAGVSQSPSNKVTEKGKDVELRCDPISGHTALYWYRQSLGQGLEFLIYFQGNSAPDKSGLPSDRFSAERTGGSVSTLTIQRTQQEDSAVYLCASSPVHGGAYNEQFFGPGTRLTVL.

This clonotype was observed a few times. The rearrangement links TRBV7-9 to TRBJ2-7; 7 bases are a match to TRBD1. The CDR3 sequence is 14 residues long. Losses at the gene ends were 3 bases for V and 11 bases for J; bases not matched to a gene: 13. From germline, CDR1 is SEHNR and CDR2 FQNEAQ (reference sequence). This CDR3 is CASSFEEKRDSKYF. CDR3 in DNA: TGTGCCAGCAGCTTTGAAGAAAAAAGGGACAGCAAGTACTTC.

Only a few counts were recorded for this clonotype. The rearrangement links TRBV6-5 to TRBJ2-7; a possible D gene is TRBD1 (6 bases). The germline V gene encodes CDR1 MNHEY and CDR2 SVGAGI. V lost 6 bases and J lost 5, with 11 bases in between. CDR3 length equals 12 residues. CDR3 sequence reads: CASRRGSNEQYF. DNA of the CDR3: TGTGCCAGCAGAAGGGGGTCAAACGAGCAGTACTTC.

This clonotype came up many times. CDR3 region: CASSPGLSGANVLTF. In DNA form, the CDR3 reads TGCGCCAGCAGCCCCGGACTCTCTGGGGCCAACGTCCTGACTTTC. J is TRBJ2-6 and V is TRBV4-3; tentatively, D is TRBD2 (5 bases). Per germline, CDR1 LGHNA and CDR2 YSLEER. Trimming left V 4 bases short and J 0 bases short, with 7 bases between. The CDR3 runs to 15 residues.

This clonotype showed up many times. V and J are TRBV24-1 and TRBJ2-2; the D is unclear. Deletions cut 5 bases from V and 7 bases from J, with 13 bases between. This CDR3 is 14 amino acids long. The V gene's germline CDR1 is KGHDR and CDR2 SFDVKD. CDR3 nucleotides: TGTGCCACCAGTGTAGGTACAGATGTCGGGGAGCTGTTTTTT. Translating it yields CATSVGTDVGELFF.

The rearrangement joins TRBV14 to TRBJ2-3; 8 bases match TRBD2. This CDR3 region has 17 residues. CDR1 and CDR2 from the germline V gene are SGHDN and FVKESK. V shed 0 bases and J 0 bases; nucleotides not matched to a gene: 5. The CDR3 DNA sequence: TGTGCCAGCAGCCAAGAGTCTAGCGGGCGTAGCACAGATACGCAGTATTTT. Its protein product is CASSQESSGRSTDTQYF.

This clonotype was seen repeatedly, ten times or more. The CDR3 loop is CASSLGGTEQYF. The CDR3 DNA reads TGTGCCAGCAGTTTGGGAGGGACCGAGCAGTACTTC. The chain uses TRBV28 and TRBJ2-7; 7 bases align to TRBD2. The CDR3 loop spans 12 amino acids. V shed 3 bases and J 6 bases; nucleotides not matched to a gene: 2. Germline values: CDR1 MDHEN, CDR2 SYDVKM. Full variable domain (rest looked up from reference TRBV28 and TRBJ2-7): DVKVTQSSRYLVKRTGEKVFLECVQDMDHENMFWYRQDPGLGLRLIYFSYDVKMKEKGDIPEGYSVSREKKERFSLILESASTNQTSMYLCASSLGGTEQYFGPGTRLTVT.

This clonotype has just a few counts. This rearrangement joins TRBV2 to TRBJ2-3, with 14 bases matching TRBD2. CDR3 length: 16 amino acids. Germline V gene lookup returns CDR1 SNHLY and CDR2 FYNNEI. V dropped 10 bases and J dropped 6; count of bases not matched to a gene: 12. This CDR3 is CATPWRLAGGPDTQYF. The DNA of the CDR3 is TGTGCCACACCCTGGAGACTAGCGGGGGGGCCGGATACGCAGTATTTT.

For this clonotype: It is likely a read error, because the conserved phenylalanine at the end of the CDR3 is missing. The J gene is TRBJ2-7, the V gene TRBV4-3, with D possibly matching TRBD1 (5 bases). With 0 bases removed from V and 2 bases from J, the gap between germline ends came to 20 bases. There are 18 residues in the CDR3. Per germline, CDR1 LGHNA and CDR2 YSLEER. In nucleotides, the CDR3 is TGCGCCAGCAGCCAAGATTTCGCAGGGAAGGATTTAACCTACGAGCAGTACCTC. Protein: CASSQDFAGKDLTYEQYL.

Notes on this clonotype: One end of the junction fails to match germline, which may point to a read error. CDR3 amino acids: CASSLDSGGSLVPGEQVF. The CDR3 DNA reads TGTGCCAGCAGCTTAGACTCCGGCGGTAGTTTAGTGCCTGGTGAGCAGGTCTTC. The chain recombines TRBV11-3 with TRBJ2-1; no clear D gene. The CDR3 extends over 18 amino acids. Germline V lookup: CDR1 SGHNT, CDR2 YENEEA. Supplemented by reference TRBV11-3 and TRBJ2-1, the full variable domain reads EAGVVQSPRYKIIEKKQPVAFWCNPISGHNTLYWYLQNLGQGPELLIRYENEEAVDDSQLPKDRFSAERLKGVDSTLKIQPAELGDSAVYLCASSLDSGGSLVPGEQVFGPGTRLTVL.

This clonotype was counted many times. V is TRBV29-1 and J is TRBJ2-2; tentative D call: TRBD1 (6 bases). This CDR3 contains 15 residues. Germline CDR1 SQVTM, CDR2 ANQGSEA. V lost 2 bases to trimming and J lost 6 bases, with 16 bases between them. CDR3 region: CSVELQGTMAGELFF. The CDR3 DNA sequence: TGCAGCGTTGAACTACAGGGAACGATGGCCGGGGAGCTGTTTTTT.

In DNA form, the CDR3 reads TGTGCCAGCAGCTCCCAGGACAGGGACTACAATGAGCAGTTCTTC. This codes for CASSSQDRDYNEQFF. The chain couples TRBV7-6 to TRBJ2-1; 8 bases are a match to TRBD1. This CDR3 contains 15 residues. V gave up 4 bases and J gave up 3 bases; unmatched junction bases: 5. In germline, CDR1 is SGHVS, CDR2 FNYEAQ.